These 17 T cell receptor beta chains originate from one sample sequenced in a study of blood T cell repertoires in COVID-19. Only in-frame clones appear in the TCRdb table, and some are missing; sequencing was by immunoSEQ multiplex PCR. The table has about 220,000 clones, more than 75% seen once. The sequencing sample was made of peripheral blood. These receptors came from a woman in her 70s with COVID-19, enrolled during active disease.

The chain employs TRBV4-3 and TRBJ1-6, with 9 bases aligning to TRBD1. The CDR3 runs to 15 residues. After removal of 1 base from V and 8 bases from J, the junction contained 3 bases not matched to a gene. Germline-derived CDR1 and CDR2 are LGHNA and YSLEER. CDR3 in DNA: TGCGCCAGCAGCCAAGGAGGGGACAGGGATTCACCCCTCCACTTT. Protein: CASSQGGDRDSPLHF.

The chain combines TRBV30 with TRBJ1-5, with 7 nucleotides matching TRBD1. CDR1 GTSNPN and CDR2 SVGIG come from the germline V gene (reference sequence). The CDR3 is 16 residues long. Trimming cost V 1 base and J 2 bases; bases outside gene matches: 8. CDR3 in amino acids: CAWSAKTGSGNQPQHF. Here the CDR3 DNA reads TGTGCCTGGAGTGCCAAGACAGGGAGCGGCAATCAGCCCCAGCATTTT.

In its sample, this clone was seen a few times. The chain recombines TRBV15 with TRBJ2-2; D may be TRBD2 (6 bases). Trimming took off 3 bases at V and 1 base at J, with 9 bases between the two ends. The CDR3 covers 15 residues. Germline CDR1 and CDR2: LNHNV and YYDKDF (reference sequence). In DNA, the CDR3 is TGTGCCACCAGCAGCCCTAGCGAGAACACCGGGGAGCTGTTTTTT. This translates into CATSSPSENTGELFF.

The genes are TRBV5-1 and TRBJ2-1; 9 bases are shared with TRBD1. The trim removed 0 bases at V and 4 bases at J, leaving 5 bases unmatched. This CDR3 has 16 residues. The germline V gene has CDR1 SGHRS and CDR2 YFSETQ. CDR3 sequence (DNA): TGCGCCAGCAGCTTGGCTCCGGGACAGGGATACAATGAGCAGTTCTTC. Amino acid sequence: CASSLAPGQGYNEQFF.

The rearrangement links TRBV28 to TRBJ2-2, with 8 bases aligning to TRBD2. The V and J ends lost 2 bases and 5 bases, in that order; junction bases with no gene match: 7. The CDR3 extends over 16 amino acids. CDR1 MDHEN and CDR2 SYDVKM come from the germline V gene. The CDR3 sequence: CASSLESGSGTGELFF. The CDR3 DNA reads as TGTGCCAGCAGTTTAGAAAGCGGGAGTGGGACCGGGGAGCTGTTTTTT.

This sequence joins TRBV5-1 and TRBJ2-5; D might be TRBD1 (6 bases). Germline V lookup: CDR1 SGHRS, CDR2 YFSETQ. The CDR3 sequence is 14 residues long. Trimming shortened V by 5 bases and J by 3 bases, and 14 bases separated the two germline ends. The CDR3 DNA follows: TGCGCCAGCAGTCTAGGACAGTCAAAAGAGACCCAGTACTTC. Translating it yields CASSLGQSKETQYF.

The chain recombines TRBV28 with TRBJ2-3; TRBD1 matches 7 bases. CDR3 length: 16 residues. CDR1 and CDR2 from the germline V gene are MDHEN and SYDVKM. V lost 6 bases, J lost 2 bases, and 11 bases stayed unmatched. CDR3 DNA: TGTGCCAGCAGCATTGGGACAGCTTACTTCACAGATACGCAGTATTTT. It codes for CASSIGTAYFTDTQYF.

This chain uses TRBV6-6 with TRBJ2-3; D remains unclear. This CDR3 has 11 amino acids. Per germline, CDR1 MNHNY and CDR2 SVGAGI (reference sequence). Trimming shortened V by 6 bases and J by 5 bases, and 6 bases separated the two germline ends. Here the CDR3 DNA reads TGTGCCAGCAGCCCGGTAGATACGCAGTATTTT. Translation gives CASSPVDTQYF.

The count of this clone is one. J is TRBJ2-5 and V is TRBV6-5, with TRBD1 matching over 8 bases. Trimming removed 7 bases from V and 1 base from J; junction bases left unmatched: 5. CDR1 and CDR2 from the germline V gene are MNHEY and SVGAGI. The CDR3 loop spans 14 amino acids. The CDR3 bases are TGTGCCAGCATATTGGGACAGGCCCAAGAGACCCAGTACTTC. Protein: CASILGQAQETQYF.

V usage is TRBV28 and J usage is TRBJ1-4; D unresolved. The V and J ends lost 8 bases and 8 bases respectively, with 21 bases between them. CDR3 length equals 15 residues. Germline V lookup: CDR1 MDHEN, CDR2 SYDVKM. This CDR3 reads CASQRPTSLEEKLFF. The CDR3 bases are TGTGCCAGCCAGCGGCCGACTTCCTTGGAGGAAAAACTGTTTTTT. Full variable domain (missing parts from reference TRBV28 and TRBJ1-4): DVKVTQSSRYLVKRTGEKVFLECVQDMDHENMFWYRQDPGLGLRLIYFSYDVKMKEKGDIPEGYSVSREKKERFSLILESASTNQTSMYLCASQRPTSLEEKLFFGSGTQLSVL.

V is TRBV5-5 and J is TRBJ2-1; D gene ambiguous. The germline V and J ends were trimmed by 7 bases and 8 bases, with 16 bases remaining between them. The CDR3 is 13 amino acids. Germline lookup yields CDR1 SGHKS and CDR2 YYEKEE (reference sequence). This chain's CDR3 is CASQPLAQDEQFF. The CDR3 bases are TGTGCCAGCCAACCATTGGCCCAGGATGAGCAGTTCTTC. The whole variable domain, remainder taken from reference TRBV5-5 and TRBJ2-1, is DAGVTQSPTHLIKTRGQQVTLRCSPISGHKSVSWYQQVLGQGPQFIFQYYEKEERGRGNFPDRFSARQFPNYSSELNVNALLLGDSALYLCASQPLAQDEQFFGPGTRLTVL.

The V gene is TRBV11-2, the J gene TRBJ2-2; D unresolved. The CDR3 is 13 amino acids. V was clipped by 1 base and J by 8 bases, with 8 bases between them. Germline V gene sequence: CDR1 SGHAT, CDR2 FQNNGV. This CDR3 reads CASSLGLAGELFF. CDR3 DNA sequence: TGTGCCAGCAGCTTAGGGCTGGCTGGGGAGCTGTTTTTT.

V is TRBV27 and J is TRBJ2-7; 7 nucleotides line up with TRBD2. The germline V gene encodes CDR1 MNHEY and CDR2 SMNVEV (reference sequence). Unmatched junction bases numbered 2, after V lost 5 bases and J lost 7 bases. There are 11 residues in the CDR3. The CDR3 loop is CASSGRGEQYF. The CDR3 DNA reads TGTGCCAGCAGTGGGAGGGGAGAGCAGTACTTC.

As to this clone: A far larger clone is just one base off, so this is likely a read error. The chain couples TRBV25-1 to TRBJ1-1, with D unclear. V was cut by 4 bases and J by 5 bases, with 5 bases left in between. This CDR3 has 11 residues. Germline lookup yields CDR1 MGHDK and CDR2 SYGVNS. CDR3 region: CASSGRTEAFF. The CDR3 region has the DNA TGTGCCAGCAGTGGGAGGACTGAAGCTTTCTTT.

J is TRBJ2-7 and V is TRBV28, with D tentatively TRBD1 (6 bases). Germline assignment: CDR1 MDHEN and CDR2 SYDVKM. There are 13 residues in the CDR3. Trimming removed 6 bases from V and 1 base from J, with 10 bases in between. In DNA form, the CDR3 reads TGTGCCAGCAGGAAACAGGGTTCCTACGAGCAGTACTTC. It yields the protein CASRKQGSYEQYF.

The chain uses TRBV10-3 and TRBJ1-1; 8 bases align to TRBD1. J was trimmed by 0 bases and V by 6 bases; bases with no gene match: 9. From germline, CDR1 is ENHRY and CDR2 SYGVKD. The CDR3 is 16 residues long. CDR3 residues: CAIRQGARGMNTEAFF. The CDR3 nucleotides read TGTGCCATCAGGCAGGGGGCGAGGGGGATGAACACTGAAGCTTTCTTT.

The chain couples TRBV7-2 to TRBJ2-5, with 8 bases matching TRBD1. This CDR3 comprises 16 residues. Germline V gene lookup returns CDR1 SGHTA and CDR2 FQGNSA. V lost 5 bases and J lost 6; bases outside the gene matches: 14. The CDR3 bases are TGTGCCAGCAGCCCGCAGATAGGACAGGGATCGAAGACCCAGTACTTC. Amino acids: CASSPQIGQGSKTQYF. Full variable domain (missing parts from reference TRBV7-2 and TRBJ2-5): GAGVSQSPSNKVTEKGKDVELRCDPISGHTALYWYRQSLGQGLEFLIYFQGNSAPDKSGLPSDRFSAERTGGSVSTLTIQRTQQEDSAVYLCASSPQIGQGSKTQYFGPGTRLLVL.